Below, 32 T cell receptor beta chains from the same sample are listed, as sequenced in a study of cytomegalovirus exposure and HLA in healthy donors (dated by TCRdb to 2016 to 2017). Libraries came from the immunoSEQ multiplex PCR assay. A mixture of 60 forward primers for TCR Vbeta segments and 13 reverse primers for TCR Jbeta segments was used in the multiplex PCR. Sourced from immuneACCESS, this table was stored by TCRdb with only in-frame sequences that have V and J called. A share of the clones is absent; for the studies checked, an unresolved V gene accounts for under half, and the remainder has no known explanation. This sample lists 100,000 to 150,000 clones; about 75% were detected once. About 29% of the sample lies in the top ten. The sample comprised PBMCs. Source of these receptors: a man aged 55 to 69 in good health and CMV-seropositive.

CDR3 sequence: CASSVGVDTQYF. CDR3 DNA sequence: TGCGCCAGCAGTGTCGGGGTTGATACGCAGTATTTT. V gene TRBV5-1 combines with J gene TRBJ2-3; possible D gene TRBD2, 5 bases. V shed 5 bases and J shed 6 bases, with 10 bases lying between them. The CDR3 contains 12 residues. The germline V gene encodes CDR1 SGHRS and CDR2 YFSETQ.

The gene calls are TRBV27 and TRBJ2-7; 9 bases agree with TRBD1. The CDR3 runs 16 residues. Trimming cost V 4 bases and J 0 bases; bases outside gene matches: 7. CDR1 MNHEY and CDR2 SMNVEV come from the germline V gene (reference sequence). The CDR3 loop reads CASSSPGTGNSYEQYF. CDR3 in DNA: TGTGCCAGCAGTTCCCCCGGGACAGGGAACTCCTACGAGCAGTACTTC.

CDR3 nucleotides: TGTGCCAGCAGAAATCTGGGGGCTAACACTGAAGCTTTCTTT. Its translation: CASRNLGANTEAFF. The chain is built from TRBV6-1 and TRBJ1-1; tentative D call: TRBD1 (6 bases). This CDR3 has 14 residues. V lost 6 bases and J 2 bases, leaving 13 bases between the germline ends. Looked up from germline, CDR1 is MNHNS and CDR2 is SASEGT.

The chain employs TRBV19 and TRBJ2-3; D may be TRBD2 (5 bases). Germline CDR1 and CDR2: LNHDA and SQIVND (reference sequence). The germline V and J ends were trimmed by 1 base and 1 base, with 9 bases remaining between them. The CDR3 runs 15 residues. The CDR3: CASSIGAAGTDTQYF. Written as DNA, the CDR3 is TGTGCCAGTAGTATAGGGGCAGCGGGCACAGATACGCAGTATTTT.

This chain uses TRBV28 with TRBJ1-5; D is unresolved. Trimming removed 1 base at V and 5 bases at J, with 3 bases between. CDR1 is MDHEN and CDR2 is SYDVKM in the germline V gene. The CDR3 is made up of 12 amino acids. The CDR3 reads CASSLSYQPQHF. Written as DNA, the CDR3 is TGTGCCAGCAGTTTATCTTATCAGCCCCAGCATTTT.

This chain uses TRBV25-1 with TRBJ1-3, with 8 bases that match TRBD1. The CDR3 has 17 residues. V lost 1 base, J lost 4 bases, and 9 bases stayed unmatched. Germline-derived CDR1 and CDR2 are MGHDK and SYGVNS. This CDR3 is CASSELGGGTGGNTIYF. The CDR3 nucleotides read TGTGCCAGCAGTGAATTAGGTGGGGGGACAGGAGGAAACACCATATATTTT. Drawing the rest from reference TRBV25-1 and TRBJ1-3, the complete variable domain is EADIYQTPRYLVIGTGKKITLECSQTMGHDKMYWYQQDPGMELHLIHYSYGVNSTEKGDLSSESTVSRIRTEHFPLTLESARPSHTSQYLCASSELGGGTGGNTIYFGEGSWLTVV.

This chain joins TRBV9 and TRBJ2-5, with 12 bases aligning to TRBD2. The J call is uncertain, as TRBJ2-7 better fits the DNA end. This CDR3 contains 16 residues. Germline CDR1 and CDR2: SGDLS and YYNGEE. This CDR3 is CASSVTPSGGAYEQYF. DNA of the CDR3: TGTGCCAGCAGCGTAACCCCTAGCGGGGGGGCCTACGAGCAGTACTTC.

V usage is TRBV5-6 and J usage is TRBJ2-5, with no clear D. V gave up 0 bases and J gave up 2 bases, with 5 bases separating them. CDR3 length: 13 residues. The germline V gene encodes CDR1 SGHDT and CDR2 YYEEEE. The CDR3 here is CASSLGRQETQYF. CDR3 nucleotide sequence: TGTGCCAGCAGCTTGGGCAGACAAGAGACCCAGTACTTC.

The chain recombines TRBV5-1 with TRBJ1-2, with 7 bases fitting TRBD1. Per germline, CDR1 SGHRS and CDR2 YFSETQ. CDR3 length: 15 amino acids. The V segment lost 0 bases and the J segment 4 bases; nucleotides outside the gene matches: 6. The CDR3 here is CASSLATTGIYGYTF. The CDR3 DNA reads TGCGCCAGCAGCTTGGCCACGACAGGGATCTATGGCTACACCTTC.

This clone was seen more than once but under ten times. The rearrangement links TRBV6-1 to TRBJ2-3; tentatively, D is TRBD1 (5 bases). The V gene's germline CDR1 is MNHNS and CDR2 SASEGT. This CDR3 comprises 14 residues. V was shortened by 7 bases and J by 2 bases, with 13 bases between the two germline ends. The CDR3 loop is CASMFDSSTDTQYF. DNA for the CDR3: TGTGCCAGCATGTTTGACAGTTCCACAGATACGCAGTATTTT.

This clone has more than one count but fewer than ten. The V call is TRBV2, the J call TRBJ2-2, with 13 bases aligning to TRBD2. Germline CDR1 SNHLY, CDR2 FYNNEI. Losses at the gene ends were 6 bases for V and 6 bases for J; bases not matched to a gene: 10. CDR3 length equals 17 residues. CDR3: CASRRTSGRGRAGELFF. The CDR3 DNA is TGTGCCAGCAGGCGGACTAGCGGGAGAGGTAGAGCCGGGGAGCTGTTTTTT.

The gene calls are TRBV19 and TRBJ1-2; TRBD1 matches at 7 bases. The trim removed 6 bases at V and 5 bases at J, leaving 9 bases unmatched. From germline, CDR1 is LNHDA and CDR2 SQIVND (reference sequence). This CDR3 is built from 14 residues. CDR3 bases: TGTGCCAGTAGACTCAAGGGGACAGCGTATGGCTACACCTTC. Translation gives CASRLKGTAYGYTF.

The J gene is TRBJ2-7, the V gene TRBV11-2; 7 bases are shared with TRBD1. The germline CDR1 and CDR2 sequences are SGHAT and FQNNGV. The CDR3 is made up of 14 amino acids. V lost 2 bases, J lost 3 bases, and 4 bases stayed unmatched. The CDR3 DNA sequence: TGTGCCAGCAGCTTAACAGGGGCGGGCTACGAGCAGTACTTC. Translating gives CASSLTGAGYEQYF.

This clone was detected once. The rearrangement joins TRBV19 to TRBJ2-6, with 8 nucleotides matching TRBD1. J was trimmed by 2 bases and V by 5 bases; bases with no gene match: 8. Germline values: CDR1 LNHDA, CDR2 SQIVND (reference sequence). The CDR3 has 17 amino acids. The CDR3 region is CASSRLQGAAGANVLTF. In DNA form, the CDR3 reads TGTGCCAGTAGTCGACTCCAGGGGGCAGCTGGGGCCAACGTCCTGACTTTC.

Turning to this clone: One end of the junction fails to match germline, which may point to a read error. The V gene is TRBV19, the J gene TRBJ2-5; 7 bases agree with TRBD1. CDR3 size: 15 residues. Germline assignment: CDR1 LNHDA and CDR2 SQIVND (reference sequence). The CDR3 region is CASSTLSRGQGTQYF. CDR3 in DNA: TGTGCCAGTAGTACCCTCTCTAGGGGGCAAGGGACCCAGTACTTC.

The chain uses TRBV4-1 and TRBJ1-2, with D perhaps TRBD1 (5 bases). This CDR3 is built from 14 residues. The germline V gene encodes CDR1 MGHRA and CDR2 YSYEKL. V was pared by 2 bases and J by 0 bases, with 7 bases between. In nucleotides, the CDR3 is TGCGCCAGCAGCCAACCGACAGCTAACTATGGCTACACCTTC. Translation: CASSQPTANYGYTF.

This chain links TRBV19 with TRBJ2-1; tentative D call: TRBD1 (6 bases). The CDR3 loop spans 14 amino acids. With 2 bases removed from V and 6 bases from J, the gap between germline ends came to 11 bases. CDR1 is LNHDA and CDR2 is SQIVND in the germline V gene (reference sequence). The CDR3 region has the DNA TGTGCCAGTAGTATAATACAGGGCCCCAATGAGCAGTTCTTC. Its protein product is CASSIIQGPNEQFF.

This clone has more than one count but fewer than ten. The chain recombines TRBV7-2 with TRBJ1-2, with D unresolved. The CDR3 has 11 residues. Germline V lookup: CDR1 SGHTA, CDR2 FQGNSA. The ends were cut back, 7 bases at V and 7 bases at J, with 10 bases in the middle. CDR3 in DNA: TGTGCCAGCACCCTATCACCTGGCTACACCTTC. Its translation is CASTLSPGYTF.

This clone was detected once. The V and J genes are TRBV27 and TRBJ2-7; TRBD1 aligns across 10 bases. Germline V gene lookup returns CDR1 MNHEY and CDR2 SMNVEV (reference sequence). This CDR3 contains 15 residues. Trimming removed 6 bases from V and 3 bases from J; junction bases left unmatched: 8. CDR3 in DNA: TGTGCCAGCAGATCGACCGGGACAGGGGTCTACGAGCAGTACTTC. Translating gives CASRSTGTGVYEQYF.

V gene TRBV30 combines with J gene TRBJ2-7, with 10 bases identical to TRBD2. The CDR3 extends over 13 amino acids. The V and J ends lost 7 bases and 7 bases, in that order; junction bases with no gene match: 10. Looked up from germline, CDR1 is GTSNPN and CDR2 is SVGIG (reference sequence). The CDR3 region has the DNA TGTGCCTCCCGGGCTAGCGGGAGTGGGGAGCAGTACTTC. Amino acid sequence: CASRASGSGEQYF.

The CDR3 here is CASNPDREGGYTF. In DNA form, the CDR3 reads TGTGCCAGCAACCCGGACAGGGAGGGCGGCTACACCTTC. The chain couples TRBV28 to TRBJ1-2, with TRBD1 identical over 8 bases. V was pared by 7 bases and J by 8 bases, with 9 bases of the junction left unmatched. The CDR3 consists of 13 residues. The germline V gene encodes CDR1 MDHEN and CDR2 SYDVKM.

About this clone: Germline and junction disagree at one end, which may indicate a read error. This chain uses TRBV7-9 with TRBJ2-5, with TRBD2 identical over 8 bases. The CDR3 spans 14 residues. CDR1 and CDR2 (germline): SEHNR, FQNEAQ (reference sequence). The CDR3 DNA is TGTGCCAGCACCGGGGTGGGGGAGCGGGAGAACCAGTACTTC. It translates to CASTGVGERENQYF.

V and J are TRBV28 and TRBJ1-2; 8 nucleotides line up with TRBD1. The V and J ends lost 5 bases and 8 bases, in that order; junction bases with no gene match: 13. Germline loops: CDR1 MDHEN, CDR2 SYDVKM. This CDR3 has 15 amino acids. The CDR3 loop is CASSPQGAGDRGYTF. The CDR3 nucleotides are TGTGCCAGCAGTCCCCAGGGGGCAGGGGATAGAGGCTACACCTTC.

This sequence joins TRBV9 and TRBJ2-5; D unclear. The CDR3 runs 13 residues. Germline-derived CDR1 and CDR2 are SGDLS and YYNGEE. V was trimmed by 0 bases and J by 2 bases, leaving 5 bases between them. This CDR3 reads CASSVGRQETQYF. CDR3 coding DNA: TGTGCCAGCAGCGTAGGCCGGCAAGAGACCCAGTACTTC.

V and J are TRBV6-5 and TRBJ1-1, with a possible D match to TRBD1 (5 bases). The germline V gene encodes CDR1 MNHEY and CDR2 SVGAGI. The CDR3 length is 13 residues. Trimming took 4 bases from V and 2 from J, leaving 8 bases between them. The CDR3 bases are TGTGCCAGCAGTTTCCAGGGTAACACTGAAGCTTTCTTT. The encoded protein is CASSFQGNTEAFF.

This chain links TRBV11-3 with TRBJ1-1; TRBD1 agrees at 7 bases. The germline gives CDR1 SGHNT, CDR2 YENEEA. The V gene end was trimmed by 5 bases and the J gene end by 1 base; junction bases not matched to a gene: 7. The CDR3 spans 15 residues. The CDR3 bases are TGTGCCAGCAGCCCCCGGACAGGACCGAACACTGAAGCTTTCTTT. Its protein product is CASSPRTGPNTEAFF.

The chain is built from TRBV7-9 and TRBJ2-1; 10 bases are a match to TRBD2. The CDR3 contains 16 residues. V trimming: 3 bases; J trimming: 8 bases; junction bases outside the gene matches: 10. Germline V gives CDR1 SEHNR, CDR2 FQNEAQ (reference sequence). The CDR3 coding sequence is TGTGCCAGCAGCTTGGGTTTAGCGGGAGGCAGCCATGAGCAGTTCTTC. Amino acid sequence: CASSLGLAGGSHEQFF.

The V call is TRBV7-6, the J call TRBJ2-1, with TRBD1 matching over 10 bases. From germline, CDR1 is SGHVS and CDR2 FNYEAQ. Trimming at V came to 5 bases and at J to 6 bases, leaving 10 bases not matched to a gene. The CDR3 is 16 amino acids. The DNA for the CDR3 is TGTGCCAGCAGCGGATTCCGGGACAGGGGAGGCAATGAGCAGTTCTTC. Its protein product is CASSGFRDRGGNEQFF.

This clone has only a few counts. J is TRBJ1-1 and V is TRBV2; D is unresolved. Trimming removed 11 bases at V and 10 bases at J, with 14 bases between. CDR1 is SNHLY, CDR2 FYNNEI, per germline. The CDR3 is 10 residues long. DNA for the CDR3: TGTGCCTCCAAAGGAGTCGTAGCTTTCTTT. This sequence encodes CASKGVVAFF.

This CDR3 is CASSFGSGTQYF. The CDR3 DNA is TGTGCCAGCAGCTTTGGCTCAGGTACGCAGTATTTT. This chain connects TRBV5-6 to TRBJ2-3; the D is unclear. The CDR3 is 12 residues long. Trimming shortened V by 2 bases and J by 8 bases, and 9 bases separated the two germline ends. CDR1 is SGHDT and CDR2 is YYEEEE in the germline V gene.

The chain uses TRBV15 and TRBJ2-7; D might be TRBD2 (6 bases). From germline, CDR1 is LNHNV and CDR2 YYDKDF (reference sequence). Trimming removed 4 bases from V and 5 bases from J, with 21 bases in between. The CDR3 contains 16 residues. CDR3 in amino acids: CATSIRDLRTVDEQYF. In nucleotides, the CDR3 is TGTGCCACCAGCATTCGGGACTTACGAACTGTGGACGAGCAGTACTTC.

This chain uses TRBV19 with TRBJ1-5, with D uncertain. Germline CDR1 reads LNHDA; CDR2 reads SQIVND (reference sequence). Trimming removed 5 bases from V and 2 bases from J, with 7 bases in between. The CDR3 covers 13 residues. CDR3 residues: CASSLLGNQPQHF. As DNA, the CDR3 is TGTGCCAGTAGTCTCCTAGGCAATCAGCCCCAGCATTTT.